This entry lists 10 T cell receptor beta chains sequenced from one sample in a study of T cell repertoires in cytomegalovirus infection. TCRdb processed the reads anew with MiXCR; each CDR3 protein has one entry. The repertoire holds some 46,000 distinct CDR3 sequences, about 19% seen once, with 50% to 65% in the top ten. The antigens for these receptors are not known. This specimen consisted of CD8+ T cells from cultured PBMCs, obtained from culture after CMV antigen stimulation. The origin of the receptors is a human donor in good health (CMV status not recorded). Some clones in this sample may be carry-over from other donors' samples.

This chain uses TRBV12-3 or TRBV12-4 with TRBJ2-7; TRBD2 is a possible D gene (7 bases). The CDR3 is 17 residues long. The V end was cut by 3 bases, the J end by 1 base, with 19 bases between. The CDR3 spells CASSFDGGQENSYEQYF. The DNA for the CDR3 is TGTGCCAGCAGTTTTGACGGGGGGCAGGAGAATTCCTACGAGCAGTACTTC.

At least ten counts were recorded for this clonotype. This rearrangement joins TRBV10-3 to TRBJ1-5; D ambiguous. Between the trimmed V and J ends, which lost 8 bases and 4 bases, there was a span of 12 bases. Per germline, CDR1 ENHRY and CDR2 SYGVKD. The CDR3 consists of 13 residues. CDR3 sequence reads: CAIQGGQNQPQHF. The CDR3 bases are TGTGCCATCCAAGGAGGGCAGAATCAGCCCCAGCATTTT.

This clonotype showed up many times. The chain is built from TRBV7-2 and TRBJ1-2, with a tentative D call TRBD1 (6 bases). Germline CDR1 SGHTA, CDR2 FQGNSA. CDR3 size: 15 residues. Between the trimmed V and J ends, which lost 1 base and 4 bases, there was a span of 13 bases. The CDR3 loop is CASSLGDNSLYGYTF. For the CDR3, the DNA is TGTGCCAGCAGCTTAGGGGACAACTCTCTCTATGGCTACACCTTC.

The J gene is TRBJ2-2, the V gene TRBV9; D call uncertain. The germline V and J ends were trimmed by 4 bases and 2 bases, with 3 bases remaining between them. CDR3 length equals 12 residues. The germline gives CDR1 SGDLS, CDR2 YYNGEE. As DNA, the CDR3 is TGTGCCAGCAGCAGAAACACCGGGGAGCTGTTTTTT. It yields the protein CASSRNTGELFF.

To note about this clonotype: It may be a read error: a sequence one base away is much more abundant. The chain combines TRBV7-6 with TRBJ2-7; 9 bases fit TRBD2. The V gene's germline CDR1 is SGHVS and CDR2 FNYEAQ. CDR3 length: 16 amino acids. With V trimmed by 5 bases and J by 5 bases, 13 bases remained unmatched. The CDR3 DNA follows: TGTGCCAGCAGCCCCCGACTAGCGGAAGGAATCGACGAGCAGTACTTC. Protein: CASSPRLAEGIDEQYF.

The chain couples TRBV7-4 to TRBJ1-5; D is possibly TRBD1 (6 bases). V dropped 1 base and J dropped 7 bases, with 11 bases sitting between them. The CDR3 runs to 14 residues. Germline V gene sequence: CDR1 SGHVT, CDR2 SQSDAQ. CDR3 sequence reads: CASSLEGGGQPQHF. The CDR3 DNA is TGTGCCAGCAGCTTAGAAGGGGGGGGGCAGCCCCAGCATTTT.

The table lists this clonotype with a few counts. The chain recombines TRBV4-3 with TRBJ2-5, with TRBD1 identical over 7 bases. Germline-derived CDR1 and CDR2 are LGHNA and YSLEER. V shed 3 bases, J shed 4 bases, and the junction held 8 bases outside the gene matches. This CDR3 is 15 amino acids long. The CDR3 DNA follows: TGCGCCAGCAGCCAGGTCCGCAGGGGGTCAGAGACCCAGTACTTC. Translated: CASSQVRRGSETQYF.

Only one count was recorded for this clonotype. The CDR3 is CASSTRGANTEAFF. The CDR3 DNA reads TGTGCCAGCAGCACTAGAGGCGCAAACACTGAAGCTTTCTTT. The V gene is TRBV14, the J gene TRBJ1-1; D gene ambiguous. The CDR3 extends over 14 amino acids. Germline CDR1 SGHDN, CDR2 FVKESK. Trimming removed 5 bases at V and 2 bases at J, with 12 bases between.

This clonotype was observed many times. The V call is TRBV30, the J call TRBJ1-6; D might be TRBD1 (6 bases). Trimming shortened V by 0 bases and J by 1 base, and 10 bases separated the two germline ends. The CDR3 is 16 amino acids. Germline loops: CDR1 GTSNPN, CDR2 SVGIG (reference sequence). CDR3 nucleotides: TGTGCCTGGAGTGTTGAGGGGACATCCTATAATTCACCCCTCCACTTT. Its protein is CAWSVEGTSYNSPLHF.

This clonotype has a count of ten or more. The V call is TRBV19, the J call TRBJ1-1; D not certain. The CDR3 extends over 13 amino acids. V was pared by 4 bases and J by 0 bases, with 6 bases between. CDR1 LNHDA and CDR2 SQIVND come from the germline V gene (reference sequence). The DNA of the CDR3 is TGTGCCAGTAGTACCGGCATGAACACTGAAGCTTTCTTT. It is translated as CASSTGMNTEAFF. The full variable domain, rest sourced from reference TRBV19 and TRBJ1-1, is DGGITQSPKYLFRKEGQNVTLSCEQNLNHDAMYWYRQDPGQGLRLIYYSQIVNDFQKGDIAEGYSVSREKKESFPLTVTSAQKNPTAFYLCASSTGMNTEAFFGQGTRLTVV.